The 9 T cell receptor beta chains listed next were all sequenced from one sample in a study of human T cells and chemical hapten exposure. Regarding time point: pre-sensitization, week 0. Treatment here: therapeutic diphenylcyclopropenone sensitization with weekly scalp DPC. One entry per CDR3 protein, called by TCRdb with MiXCR from the RACE reads. The repertoire holds around 110,000 distinct CDR3 sequences, with less than 15% as singletons. Sequenced here: whole blood, sampled in connection with sensitization to the hapten diphenylcyclopropenone (DPC). The receptors were sampled from a woman in her 50s with alopecia areata. Some clones in this sample may be carry-over from other donors' samples.

Many counts were recorded for this clonotype. The chain uses TRBV29-1 and TRBJ2-2, with 9 positions matching TRBD1. The ends lost 4 bases at V and 6 bases at J; junction bases unmatched: 6. Germline V CDR1 and CDR2: SQVTM, ANQGSEA. The CDR3 is 14 residues long. In DNA form, the CDR3 reads TGCAGCGTTGTACAGGGGGCTTCTTCCGGGGAGCTGTTTTTT. This sequence encodes CSVVQGASSGELFF.

A few counts support this clonotype. This sequence joins TRBV4-1 and TRBJ1-2, with D unresolved. The CDR3 runs to 13 residues. V shed 1 base and J shed 2 bases, with 5 bases lying between them. Germline V CDR1 and CDR2: MGHRA, YSYEKL. This chain's CDR3 is CASSQAGNYGYTF. CDR3 coding DNA: TGCGCCAGCAGCCAAGCCGGGAACTATGGCTACACCTTC.

Ten or more counts support this clonotype. This sequence joins TRBV5-1 and TRBJ2-5; the D gene could be TRBD1 or TRBD2 (5 bases each). Looked up from germline, CDR1 is SGHRS and CDR2 is YFSETQ. The CDR3 is 14 amino acids. The V end lost 2 bases, the J end lost 2 bases, and 10 bases lay between the germline ends. The CDR3 loop reads CASSLRDHQETQYF. The CDR3 DNA sequence: TGCGCCAGCAGCTTACGGGACCATCAAGAGACCCAGTACTTC.

This clonotype was counted ten times or more. The V and J genes are TRBV29-1 and TRBJ2-1, with TRBD1 identical over 9 bases. Germline trimming cut 5 bases from V and 13 bases from J; bases unmatched to any gene: 12. The CDR3 extends over 13 amino acids. Germline V gene lookup returns CDR1 SQVTM and CDR2 ANQGSEA. The CDR3 is CSVSSGQGADQFF. The CDR3 DNA sequence: TGCAGCGTTTCGTCGGGACAGGGAGCTGATCAGTTCTTC.

This clonotype showed up many times. The genes are TRBV28 and TRBJ1-3; D is unresolved. CDR1 and CDR2 (germline): MDHEN, SYDVKM. The germline V and J ends were trimmed by 4 bases and 4 bases, with 8 bases remaining between them. The CDR3 contains 13 residues. In nucleotides, the CDR3 is TGTGCCAGCAGTTCCCCGCGAGGAAACACCATATATTTT. This codes for CASSSPRGNTIYF.

This clonotype was counted between two and nine times. This chain links TRBV12-3 or TRBV12-4 with TRBJ1-3, with a possible D match to TRBD1 (5 bases). The CDR3 totals 14 residues. Trimming removed 1 base at V and 2 bases at J, with 6 bases between. The CDR3 nucleotides read TGTGCCAGCAGTTTAGGACAGACTGGAAACACCATATATTTT. Translating gives CASSLGQTGNTIYF.

This clonotype was seen a handful of times. The V call is TRBV20-1, the J call TRBJ2-7, with a tentative D call TRBD2 (5 bases). The germline V gene encodes CDR1 DFQATT and CDR2 SNEGSKA (reference sequence). Trimming removed 7 bases at V and 2 bases at J, with 12 bases between. CDR3 size: 12 residues. CDR3 bases: TGCAGTGGGGAGCCACTGACCTACGAGCAGTACTTC. Translation: CSGEPLTYEQYF.

This clonotype was seen a few times. This CDR3 reads CASSSPLSGTGIIQPQHF. The CDR3 DNA follows: TGTGCCAGCAGTTCCCCCCTCTCCGGGACAGGGATAATCCAGCCCCAGCATTTT. The rearrangement uses TRBV6-2 or TRBV6-3 and TRBJ1-5, with 9 bases aligning to TRBD1. Germline V gene lookup returns CDR1 MNHEY and CDR2 SVGEGT. The J segment lost 7 bases and the V segment lost 4 bases, leaving 17 bases of the junction unmatched. CDR3 size: 18 residues.

This clonotype has a handful of counts. The chain is built from TRBV5-1 and TRBJ2-2; D is perhaps TRBD2 (7 bases). This CDR3 comprises 17 residues. Germline CDR1 is SGHRS and CDR2 is YFSETQ. With 4 bases removed from V and 5 bases from J, the gap between germline ends came to 21 bases. The chain's CDR3 is CASSLNANREGTGELFF. In DNA, the CDR3 is TGCGCCAGCAGCCTTAACGCTAACAGGGAGGGGACCGGGGAGCTGTTTTTT.